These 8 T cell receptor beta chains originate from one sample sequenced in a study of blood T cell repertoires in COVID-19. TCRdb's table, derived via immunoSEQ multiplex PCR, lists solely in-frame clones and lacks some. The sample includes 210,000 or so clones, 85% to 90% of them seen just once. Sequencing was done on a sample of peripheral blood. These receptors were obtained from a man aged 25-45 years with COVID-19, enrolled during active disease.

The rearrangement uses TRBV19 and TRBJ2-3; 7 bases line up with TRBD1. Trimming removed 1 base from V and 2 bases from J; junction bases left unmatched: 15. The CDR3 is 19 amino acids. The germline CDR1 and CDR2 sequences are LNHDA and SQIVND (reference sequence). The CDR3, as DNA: TGTGCCAGTAGTATAGGCCCAGGGGGTTTAGCGACATTCACAGATACGCAGTATTTT. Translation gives CASSIGPGGLATFTDTQYF.

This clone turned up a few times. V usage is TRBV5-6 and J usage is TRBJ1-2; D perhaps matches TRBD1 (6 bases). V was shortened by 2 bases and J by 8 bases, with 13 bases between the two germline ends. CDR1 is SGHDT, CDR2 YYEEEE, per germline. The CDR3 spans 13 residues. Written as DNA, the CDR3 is TGTGCCAGCAGCTTAATGGGGGCGCAGGGCTACACCTTC. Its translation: CASSLMGAQGYTF.

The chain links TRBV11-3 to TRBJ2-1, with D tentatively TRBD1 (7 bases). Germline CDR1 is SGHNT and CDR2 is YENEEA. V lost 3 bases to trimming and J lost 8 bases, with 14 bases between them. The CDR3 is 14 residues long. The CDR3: CASSFGTASDEQFF. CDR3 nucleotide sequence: TGTGCCAGCAGCTTTGGGACAGCTAGCGATGAGCAGTTCTTC.

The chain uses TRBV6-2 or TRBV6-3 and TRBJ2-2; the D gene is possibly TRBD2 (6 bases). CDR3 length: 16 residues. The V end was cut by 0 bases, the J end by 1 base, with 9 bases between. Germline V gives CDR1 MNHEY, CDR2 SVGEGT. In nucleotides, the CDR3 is TGTGCCAGCAGTTACTCTAGCGGCCAGAACACCGGGGAGCTGTTTTTT. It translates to CASSYSSGQNTGELFF.

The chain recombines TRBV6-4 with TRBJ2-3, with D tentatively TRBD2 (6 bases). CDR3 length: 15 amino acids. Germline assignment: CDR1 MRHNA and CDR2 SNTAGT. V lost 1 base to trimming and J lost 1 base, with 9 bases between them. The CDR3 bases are TGTGCCAGCAGTGACTTTGGCGGGGGCACAGATACGCAGTATTTT. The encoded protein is CASSDFGGGTDTQYF.

The CDR3 DNA reads as TGTGCCAGCAGCTTGGGAGGCAGGGGGGATGGCTACACCTTC. Encoded protein: CASSLGGRGDGYTF. The genes are TRBV5-4 and TRBJ1-2, with 7 nucleotides matching TRBD1. Germline assignment: CDR1 SGHNT and CDR2 YYREEE (reference sequence). The CDR3 contains 14 residues. V dropped 0 bases and J dropped 6; count of bases not matched to a gene: 5.

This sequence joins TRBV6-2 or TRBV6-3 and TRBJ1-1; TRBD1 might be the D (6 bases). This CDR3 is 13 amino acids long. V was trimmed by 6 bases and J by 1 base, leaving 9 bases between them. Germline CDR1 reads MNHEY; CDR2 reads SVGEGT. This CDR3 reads CASSVQGNTEAFF. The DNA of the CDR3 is TGTGCCAGCAGCGTACAGGGGAACACTGAAGCTTTCTTT.

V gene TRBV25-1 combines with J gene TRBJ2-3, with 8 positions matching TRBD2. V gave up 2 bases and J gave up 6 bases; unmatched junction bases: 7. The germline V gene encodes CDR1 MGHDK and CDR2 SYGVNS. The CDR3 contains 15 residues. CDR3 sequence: CASSEPGGPSDTQYF. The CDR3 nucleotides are TGTGCCAGCAGTGAACCGGGAGGGCCATCTGATACGCAGTATTTT.